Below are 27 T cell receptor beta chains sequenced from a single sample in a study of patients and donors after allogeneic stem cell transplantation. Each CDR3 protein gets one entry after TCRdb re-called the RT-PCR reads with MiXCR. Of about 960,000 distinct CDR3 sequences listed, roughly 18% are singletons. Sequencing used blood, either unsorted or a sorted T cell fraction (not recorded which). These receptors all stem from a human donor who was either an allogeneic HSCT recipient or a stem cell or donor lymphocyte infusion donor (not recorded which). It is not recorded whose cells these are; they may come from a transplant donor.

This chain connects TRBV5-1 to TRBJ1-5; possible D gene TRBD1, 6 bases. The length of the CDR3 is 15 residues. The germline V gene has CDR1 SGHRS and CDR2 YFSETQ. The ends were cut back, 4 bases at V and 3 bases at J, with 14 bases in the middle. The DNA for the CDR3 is TGCGCCAGCAGCCCATCGGACAGTATCAATCAGCCCCAGCATTTT. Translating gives CASSPSDSINQPQHF.

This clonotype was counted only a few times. The CDR3 protein is CASRPGRGAEKLFF. The DNA of the CDR3 is TGTGCCAGCCGCCCGGGCCGGGGAGCTGAAAAACTGTTTTTT. The chain has TRBV12-3 or TRBV12-4 and TRBJ1-4; D is ambiguous. This CDR3 is built from 14 residues. V was clipped by 8 bases and J by 7 bases, with 17 bases between them.

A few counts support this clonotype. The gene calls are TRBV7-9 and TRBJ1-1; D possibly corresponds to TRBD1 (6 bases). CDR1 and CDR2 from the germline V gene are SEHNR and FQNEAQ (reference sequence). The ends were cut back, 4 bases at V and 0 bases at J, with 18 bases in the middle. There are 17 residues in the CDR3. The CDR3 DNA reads TGTGCCAGCAGCTCTCGAGGGGGAAGAAGGATGAACACTGAAGCTTTCTTT. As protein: CASSSRGGRRMNTEAFF.

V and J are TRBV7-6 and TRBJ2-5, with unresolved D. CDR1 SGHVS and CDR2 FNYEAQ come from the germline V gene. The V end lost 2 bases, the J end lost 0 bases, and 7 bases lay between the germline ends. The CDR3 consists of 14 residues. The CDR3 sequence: CASSLMANQETQYF. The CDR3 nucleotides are TGTGCCAGCAGCTTAATGGCGAACCAAGAGACCCAGTACTTC.

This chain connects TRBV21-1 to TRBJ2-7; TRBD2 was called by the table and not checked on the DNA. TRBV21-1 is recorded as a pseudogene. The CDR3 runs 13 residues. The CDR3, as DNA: TGTGCCAGCAGCGCCAGGGCCGGCGGTGAGCAGTACTTC. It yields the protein CASSARAGGEQYF.

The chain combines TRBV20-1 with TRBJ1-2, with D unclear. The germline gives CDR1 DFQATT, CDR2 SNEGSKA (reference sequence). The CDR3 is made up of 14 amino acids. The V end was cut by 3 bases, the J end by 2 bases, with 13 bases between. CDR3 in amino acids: CSARKGWQNYGYTF. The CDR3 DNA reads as TGCAGTGCTAGGAAAGGGTGGCAGAACTATGGCTACACCTTC.

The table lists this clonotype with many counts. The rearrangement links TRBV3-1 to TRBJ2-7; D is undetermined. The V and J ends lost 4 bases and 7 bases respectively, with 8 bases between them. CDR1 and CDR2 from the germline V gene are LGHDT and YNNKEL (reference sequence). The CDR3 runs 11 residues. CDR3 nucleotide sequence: TGTGCCAGCAGCCTGGAGAAGGAGCAGTACTTC. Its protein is CASSLEKEQYF.

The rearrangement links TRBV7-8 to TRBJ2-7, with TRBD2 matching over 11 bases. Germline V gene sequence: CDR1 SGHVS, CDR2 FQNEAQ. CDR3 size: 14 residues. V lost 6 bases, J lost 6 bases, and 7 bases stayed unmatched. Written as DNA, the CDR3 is TGTGCCAGCAGAGTAATAGCGGGGGGGCGCGAGCAGTACTTC. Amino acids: CASRVIAGGREQYF.

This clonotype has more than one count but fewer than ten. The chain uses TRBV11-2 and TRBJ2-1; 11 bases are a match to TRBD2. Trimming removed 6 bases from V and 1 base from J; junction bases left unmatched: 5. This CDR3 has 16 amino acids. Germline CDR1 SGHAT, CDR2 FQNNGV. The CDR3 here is CASRALAGASYNEQFF. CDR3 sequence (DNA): TGTGCCAGCAGGGCACTAGCGGGAGCGTCCTACAATGAGCAGTTCTTC.

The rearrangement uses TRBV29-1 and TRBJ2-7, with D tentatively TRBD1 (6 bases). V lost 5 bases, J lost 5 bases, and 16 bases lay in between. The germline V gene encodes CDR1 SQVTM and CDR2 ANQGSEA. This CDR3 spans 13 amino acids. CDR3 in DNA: TGCAGCGTTTTTGCAGGGGCGTCCAACGAGCAGTACTTC. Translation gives CSVFAGASNEQYF.

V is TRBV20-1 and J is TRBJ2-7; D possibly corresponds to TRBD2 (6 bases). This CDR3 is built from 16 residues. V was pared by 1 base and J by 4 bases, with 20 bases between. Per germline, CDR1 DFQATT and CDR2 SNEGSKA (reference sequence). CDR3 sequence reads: CSARVGSAGTMYEQYF. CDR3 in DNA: TGCAGTGCTAGAGTCGGCTCGGCGGGGACCATGTACGAGCAGTACTTC.

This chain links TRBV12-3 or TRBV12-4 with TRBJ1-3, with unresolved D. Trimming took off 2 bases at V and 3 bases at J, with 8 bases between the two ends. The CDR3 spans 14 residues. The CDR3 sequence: CASSLYLIGNTIYF. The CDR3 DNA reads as TGTGCCAGCAGTTTATACTTGATTGGAAACACCATATATTTT.

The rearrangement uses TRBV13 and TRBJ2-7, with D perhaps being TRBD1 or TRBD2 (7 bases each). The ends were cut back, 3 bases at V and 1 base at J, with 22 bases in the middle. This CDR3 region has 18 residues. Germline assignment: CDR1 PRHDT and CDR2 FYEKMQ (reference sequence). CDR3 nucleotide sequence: TGTGCCAGCAGCTTGAGACCCGGGGGAGGGGGCGTTTCCTACGAGCAGTACTTC. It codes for CASSLRPGGGGVSYEQYF.

CDR3: CASSPTETYGYTF. The CDR3 coding sequence is TGCGCCAGCAGCCCAACAGAAACCTATGGCTACACCTTC. The V call is TRBV5-1, the J call TRBJ1-2; D not resolved. The CDR3 is 13 amino acids. Germline CDR1 reads SGHRS; CDR2 reads YFSETQ. The ends were cut back, 4 bases at V and 4 bases at J, with 11 bases in the middle.

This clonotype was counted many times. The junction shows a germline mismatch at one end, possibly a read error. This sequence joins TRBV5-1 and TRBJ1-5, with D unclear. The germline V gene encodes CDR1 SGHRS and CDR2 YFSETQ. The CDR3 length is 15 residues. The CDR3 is CASSLGGSSNQPQHF. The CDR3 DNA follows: TGTGCCAGCAGCTTAGGAGGGTCTAGCAATCAGCCCCAGCATTTT.

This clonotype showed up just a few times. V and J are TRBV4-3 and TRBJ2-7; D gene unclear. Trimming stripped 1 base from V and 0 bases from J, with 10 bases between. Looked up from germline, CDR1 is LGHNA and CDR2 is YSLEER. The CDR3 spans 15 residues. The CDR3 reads CASSQGKGSSYEQYF. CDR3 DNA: TGCGCCAGCAGCCAAGGAAAGGGCAGCTCCTACGAGCAGTACTTC.

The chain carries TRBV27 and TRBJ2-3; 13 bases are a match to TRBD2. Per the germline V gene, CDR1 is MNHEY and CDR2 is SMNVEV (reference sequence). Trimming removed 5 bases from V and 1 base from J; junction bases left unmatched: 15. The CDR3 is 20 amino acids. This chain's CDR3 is CASSPPGGLAGFLGTDTQYF. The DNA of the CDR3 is TGTGCCAGCAGTCCCCCAGGGGGACTAGCGGGATTTCTTGGCACAGATACGCAGTATTTT.

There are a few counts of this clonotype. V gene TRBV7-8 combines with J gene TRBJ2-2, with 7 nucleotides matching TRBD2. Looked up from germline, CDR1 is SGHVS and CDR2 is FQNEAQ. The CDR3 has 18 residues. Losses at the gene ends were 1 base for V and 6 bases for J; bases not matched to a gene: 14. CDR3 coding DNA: TGTGCCAGCAGCTTAGGGCTAGCGGTAGGGTCAACGGCCGGGGAGCTGTTTTTT. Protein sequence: CASSLGLAVGSTAGELFF.

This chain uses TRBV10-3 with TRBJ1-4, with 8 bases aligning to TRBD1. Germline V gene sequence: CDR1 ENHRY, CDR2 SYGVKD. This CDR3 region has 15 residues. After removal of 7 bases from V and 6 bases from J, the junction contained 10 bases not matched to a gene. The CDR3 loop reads CAIIPDRDQDEKLFF. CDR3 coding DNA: TGTGCCATCATCCCGGACAGGGACCAAGATGAAAAACTGTTTTTT.

CDR3 sequence: CASSENGENIYNEQFF. The CDR3 DNA sequence: TGTGCCAGCAGTGAAAACGGCGAAAATATCTACAATGAGCAGTTCTTC. V usage is TRBV2 and J usage is TRBJ2-1; D is undetermined. The V and J ends lost 2 bases and 3 bases respectively, with 14 bases between them. CDR1 and CDR2 (germline): SNHLY, FYNNEI. This CDR3 spans 16 amino acids. Based on the CDR3 plus reference TRBV2 and TRBJ2-1, the full variable domain is EPEVTQTPSHQVTQMGQEVILRCVPISNHLYFYWYRQILGQKVEFLVSFYNNEISEKSEIFDDQFSVERPDGSNFTLKIRSTKLEDSAMYFCASSENGENIYNEQFFGPGTRLTVL.

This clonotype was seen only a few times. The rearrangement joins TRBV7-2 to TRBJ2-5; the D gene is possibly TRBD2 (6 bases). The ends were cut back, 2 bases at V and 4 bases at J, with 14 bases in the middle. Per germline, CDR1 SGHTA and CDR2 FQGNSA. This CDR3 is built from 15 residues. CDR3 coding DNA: TGTGCCAGCAGCTTAATGGGTGCGGGGCGAGAGACCCAGTACTTC. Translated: CASSLMGAGRETQYF.

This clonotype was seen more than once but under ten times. CDR3 residues: CSVGGGGLGRNEQFF. The CDR3 DNA is TGCAGCGTTGGTGGGGGCGGGCTCGGGAGGAATGAGCAGTTCTTC. The gene calls are TRBV29-1 and TRBJ2-1, with D possibly matching TRBD2 (7 bases). CDR3 length: 15 amino acids. V was clipped by 4 bases and J by 7 bases, with 20 bases between them. Per germline, CDR1 SQVTM and CDR2 ANQGSEA.

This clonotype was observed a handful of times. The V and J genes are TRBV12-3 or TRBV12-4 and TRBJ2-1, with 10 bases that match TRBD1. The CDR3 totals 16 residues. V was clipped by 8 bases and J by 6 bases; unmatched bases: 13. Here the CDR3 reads CASEAMWGTGANEQFF. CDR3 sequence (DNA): TGTGCCAGCGAAGCCATGTGGGGGACAGGGGCCAATGAGCAGTTCTTC.

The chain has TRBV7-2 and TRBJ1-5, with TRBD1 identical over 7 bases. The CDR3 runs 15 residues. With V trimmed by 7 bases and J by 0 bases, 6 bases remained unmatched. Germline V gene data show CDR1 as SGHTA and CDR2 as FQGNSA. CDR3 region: CASNGGQLSNQPQHF. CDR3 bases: TGTGCCAGCAACGGGGGACAGCTTAGCAATCAGCCCCAGCATTTT. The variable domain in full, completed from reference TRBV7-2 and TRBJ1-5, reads GAGVSQSPSNKVTEKGKDVELRCDPISGHTALYWYRQSLGQGLEFLIYFQGNSAPDKSGLPSDRFSAERTGGSVSTLTIQRTQQEDSAVYLCASNGGQLSNQPQHFGDGTRLSIL.

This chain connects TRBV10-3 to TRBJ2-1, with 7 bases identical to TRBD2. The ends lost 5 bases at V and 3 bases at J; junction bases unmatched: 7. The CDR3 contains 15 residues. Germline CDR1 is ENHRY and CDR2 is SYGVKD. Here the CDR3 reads CAISNSGTNYNEQFF. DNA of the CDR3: TGTGCCATCAGTAATTCCGGGACTAACTACAATGAGCAGTTCTTC.

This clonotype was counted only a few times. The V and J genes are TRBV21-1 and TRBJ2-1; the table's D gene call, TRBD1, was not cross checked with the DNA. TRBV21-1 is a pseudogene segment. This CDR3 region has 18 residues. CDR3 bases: TGTGCCAGCAGCAAAGCGCTATCGGCGGGACCCCCGTACAATGAGCAGTTCTTC. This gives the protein CASSKALSAGPPYNEQFF.

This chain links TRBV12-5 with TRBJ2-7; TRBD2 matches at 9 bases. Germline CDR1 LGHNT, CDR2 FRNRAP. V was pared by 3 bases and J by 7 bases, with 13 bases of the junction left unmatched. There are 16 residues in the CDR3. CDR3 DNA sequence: TGTGCTAGTGGTTTAACCAATAGCGGGGGAGTGGGGGAGCAGTACTTC. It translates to CASGLTNSGGVGEQYF.